Following are 3 T cell receptor beta chains from one sample sequenced in a study of T-cell memory formation after mild COVID-19. TCRdb reprocessed the 5' RACE reads with MiXCR, giving one entry per CDR3 protein. Among some 150,000 distinct CDR3 sequences listed, 14% to 15% were seen once. Sequenced material: PBMCs or a T cell subset sorted from them (not recorded which). The receptor source for this set is an adult woman who had mild COVID-19 (a few samples of this study predate the infection). Cell type and time point are not known.

This clonotype was seen a few times. The CDR3 DNA reads as TGCGCCAGCAGCTCGGACATCAGCTGGACTAGCGGGAGTTTGTACGAGCAGTACTTC. Translating gives CASSSDISWTSGSLYEQYF. The chain carries TRBV5-1 and TRBJ2-7; TRBD2 matches 13 bases. The V segment lost 3 bases and the J segment 4 bases; nucleotides outside the gene matches: 16. Germline CDR1 reads SGHRS; CDR2 reads YFSETQ. The CDR3 runs 19 residues.

This clonotype was seen a few times. The genes are TRBV5-1 and TRBJ2-7; tentative D call: TRBD2 (6 bases). The germline CDR1 and CDR2 sequences are SGHRS and YFSETQ. This CDR3 has 15 residues. V lost 3 bases and J 5 bases, leaving 18 bases between the germline ends. Here the CDR3 DNA reads TGCGCCAGCAGCTATGGGCGGGGCCCGGGAAACGAGCAGTACTTC. As protein: CASSYGRGPGNEQYF.

The chain combines TRBV9 with TRBJ2-3; TRBD1 matches 11 bases. The CDR3 is made up of 16 amino acids. Germline V lookup: CDR1 SGDLS, CDR2 YYNGEE. V dropped 4 bases and J dropped 2; count of bases not matched to a gene: 6. In DNA form, the CDR3 reads TGTGCCAGCAGCCTGGACAGGGGGCGGTACACAGATACGCAGTATTTT. Protein: CASSLDRGRYTDTQYF.